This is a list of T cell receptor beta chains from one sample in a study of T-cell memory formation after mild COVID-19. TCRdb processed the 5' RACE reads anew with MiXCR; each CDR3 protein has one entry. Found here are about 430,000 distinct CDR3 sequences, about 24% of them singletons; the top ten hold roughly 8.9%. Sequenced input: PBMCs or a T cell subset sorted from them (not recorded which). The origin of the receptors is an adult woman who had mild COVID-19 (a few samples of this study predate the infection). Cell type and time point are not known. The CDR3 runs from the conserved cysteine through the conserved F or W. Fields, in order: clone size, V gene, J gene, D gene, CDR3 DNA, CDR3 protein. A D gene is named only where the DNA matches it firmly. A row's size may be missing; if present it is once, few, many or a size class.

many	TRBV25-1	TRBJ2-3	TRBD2	TGTGCCAGCAGTGAGCGGACTAGCGGGAACACAGATACGCAGTATTTT	CASSERTSGNTDTQYF
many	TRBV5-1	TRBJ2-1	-	TGCGCCAGTTCGCCGAGGAGCTCCTACAATGAGCAGTTCTTC	CASSPRSSYNEQFF
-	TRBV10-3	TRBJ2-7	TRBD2	TGTGCCGCGGCTAGCGGGAGTGAGGGGTACGAGCAGTACTTC	CAAASGSEGYEQYF
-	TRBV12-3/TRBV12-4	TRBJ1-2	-	TGTGCCAGCGCCGTAGACAGATACTATGGCTACACCTTC	CASAVDRYYGYTF
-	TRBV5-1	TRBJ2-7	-	TGCGCCAGCAGCCGCCGGGACACCGGATTATCCGAGCAGTACTTC	CASSRRDTGLSEQYF
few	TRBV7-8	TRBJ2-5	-	TGTGCCAGCAGCTCCAGTGTGGAAGAGACCCAGTACTTC	CASSSSVEETQYF
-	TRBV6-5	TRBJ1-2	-	TGTGCCAGCAGTTACCGGGCCGATTACTATGGCTACACCTTC	CASSYRADYYGYTF
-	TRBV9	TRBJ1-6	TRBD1	TGTGCCAGCAGCGTGGATGGGGGACAGGGGCCTTCACCCCTCCACTTT	CASSVDGGQGPSPLHF
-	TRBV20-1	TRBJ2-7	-	TGCAGTGCTACCCCAGGTTACGAGCAGTACTTC	CSATPGYEQYF
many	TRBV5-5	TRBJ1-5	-	TGTGCCAGCAGCCCCCTCGGCGGAGACGGTAGCAATCAGCCCCAGCATTTT	CASSPLGGDGSNQPQHF
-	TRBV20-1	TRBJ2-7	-	TGCAGTGCTACGGTCGAAAGAGAGGCAGCCTACGAGCAGTACTTC	CSATVEREAAYEQYF
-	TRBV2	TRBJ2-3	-	TGTGCCAGCAGCCTATCAGAGGGGCGCACAGATACGCAGTATTTT	CASSLSEGRTDTQYF
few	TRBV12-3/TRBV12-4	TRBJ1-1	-	TGTGCCAGCAGTTCTTGGGGTGCGGAACCTGAAGCTTTCTTT	CASSSWGAEPEAFF
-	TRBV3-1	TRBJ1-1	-	TGTGCCAGCAGCCAAGAAGGGGGTTCGGGAAAAGCTTTCTTT	CASSQEGGSGKAFF
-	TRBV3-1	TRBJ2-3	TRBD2	TGTGCCAGCAGTGGAGTAGCGGGGGTTTCGTTCACAGATACGCAGTATTTT	CASSGVAGVSFTDTQYF
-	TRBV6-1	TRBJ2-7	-	TGTGCCACCAGAGAGACAGGCGTCTCCTACGAGCAGTACTTC	CATRETGVSYEQYF
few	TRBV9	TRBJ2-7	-	TGTGCCAGCAGCGTAGACGCCGATCCCACCTACGAGCAGTACTTC	CASSVDADPTYEQYF
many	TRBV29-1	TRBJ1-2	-	TGCAGCGCCGGGAGCCAGAGTTATGGCTACACCTTC	CSAGSQSYGYTF
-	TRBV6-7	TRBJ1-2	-	TGTGCCAGCAGTTACTCGTCGGGACGGGGCTATGGCTACACCTTC	CASSYSSGRGYGYTF
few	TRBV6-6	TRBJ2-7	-	TGTGCCAGCAGTTCCACTAGCAGTGAGCAGTACTTC	CASSSTSSEQYF
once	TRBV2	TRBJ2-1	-	TGTGCCAGCAGTGCGGGCCAGGGAGGACTTAAGGATGAGCAGTTCTTC	CASSAGQGGLKDEQFF
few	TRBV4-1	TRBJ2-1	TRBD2	TGCGCCAGCAGCCAAGAGTTGGCGGGGGTCTACAATGAGCAGTTCTTC	CASSQELAGVYNEQFF
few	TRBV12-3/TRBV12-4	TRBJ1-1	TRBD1	TGTGCCAGCAGTTCCAGGGGGGGAATGAACACTGAAGCTTTCTTT	CASSSRGGMNTEAFF
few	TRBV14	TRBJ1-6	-	TGTGCCAGCAGCCACCTAGGGGGGTCCCGAGGGAATTCACCCCTCCACTTT	CASSHLGGSRGNSPLHF
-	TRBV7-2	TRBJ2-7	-	TGTGCCAGCAGCTTAAACAAGGGTTACGAGCAGTACTTC	CASSLNKGYEQYF
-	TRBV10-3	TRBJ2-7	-	TGTGCCATCAGTGAGTCACAAGGGGTCTACGAGCAGTACTTC	CAISESQGVYEQYF
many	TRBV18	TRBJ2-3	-	TGTGCCAGCTCACCACCCGGTATGACGGGGCGCGCGGATACGCAGTATTTT	CASSPPGMTGRADTQYF
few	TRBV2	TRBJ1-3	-	TGTGCCAGCAGAAAAGAGACAGCCTCTGGAAACACCATATATTTT	CASRKETASGNTIYF
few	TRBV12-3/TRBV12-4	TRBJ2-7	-	TGTGCCAGCAGTTTATCTGCCAGTAGATACGAGCAGTACTTC	CASSLSASRYEQYF
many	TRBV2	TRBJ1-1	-	TGTGCCAGCAGTGAAGAGGCAGGGATGAACATGAACACTGAAGCTTTCTTT	CASSEEAGMNMNTEAFF
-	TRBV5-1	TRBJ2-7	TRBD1	TGCGCCAGCAGCCAACCCTGGGACAGGGGGCGGTACGAGCAGTACTTC	CASSQPWDRGRYEQYF
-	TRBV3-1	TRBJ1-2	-	TGTGCCAGCAGGAAAGGGGGTTCTAACTATGGCTACACCTTC	CASRKGGSNYGYTF
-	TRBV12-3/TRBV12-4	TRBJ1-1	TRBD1	TGTGCCAGCAGTCCTCGGACAGGGCTGACTGAAGCTTTCTTT	CASSPRTGLTEAFF
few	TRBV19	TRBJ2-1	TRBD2	TGTGCCAGTAGTATGTTAGCGGGAGGGCCCGAGTTCTTC	CASSMLAGGPEFF
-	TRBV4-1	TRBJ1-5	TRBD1	TGCGCCAGCAGCCAAGCGGGACAGGGCAATCAGCCCCAGCATTTT	CASSQAGQGNQPQHF
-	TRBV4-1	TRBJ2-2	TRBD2	TGCGCCAGCCTTCGGACTAGCGGGGGGGCAGCCGGGGAGCTGTTTTTT	CASLRTSGGAAGELFF
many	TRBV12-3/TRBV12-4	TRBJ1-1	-	TGTGCCAGCAGTTTTCGGGGGACGAACACTGAAGCTTTCTTT	CASSFRGTNTEAFF
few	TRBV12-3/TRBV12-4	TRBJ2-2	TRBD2	TGTGCCAGCAAGGGGACTAGCTACACCGGGGAGCTGTTTTTT	CASKGTSYTGELFF
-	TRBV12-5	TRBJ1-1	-	TGTGCTAGTGGTGAAGGCGCTGAAGCTTTCTTT	CASGEGAEAFF
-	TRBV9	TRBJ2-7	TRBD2	TGTGCCAGCAGCTCTTCTAGCGGGAGTACCGAGCAGTACTTC	CASSSSSGSTEQYF
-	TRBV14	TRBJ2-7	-	TGTGCCAGCAGCCACCAAAGGGGTCTGGGTCTAGAGGAGCAGTACTTC	CASSHQRGLGLEEQYF
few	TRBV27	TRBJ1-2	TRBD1	TGTGCCAGCAGTTTACGGACAGGGGCTAACTATGGCTACACCTTC	CASSLRTGANYGYTF
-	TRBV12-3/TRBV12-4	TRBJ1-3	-	TGTGCCAGCAGTTCCTTCGGGGGAGCATCTGGAAACACCATATATTTT	CASSSFGGASGNTIYF
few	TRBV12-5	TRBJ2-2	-	TGTGCTAGTGGCGCTACAGGGTACACCGGGGAGCTGTTTTTT	CASGATGYTGELFF
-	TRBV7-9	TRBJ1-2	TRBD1	TGTGCCAGCAGCTTGGGACAGGGGCCCTATGGCTACACCTTC	CASSLGQGPYGYTF